A selection of T cell receptor beta chains follows, all from one sample in a study of identifying expanded T cells in peripheral blood. Sequencing used immunoSEQ multiplex PCR; TCRdb keeps in-frame clones, though not all of them. In the table there are tens of thousands of clones, over 75% of which are singletons. Sequencing was carried out using blood. These receptors were taken from a person between 18 and 69 years old in good health. CDR3s include the opening cysteine and the closing phenylalanine or tryptophan. Fields, in order: J gene, D gene, V gene, clone size, CDR3 protein, CDR3 DNA. A D gene is named only where the DNA matches it firmly. The size of a clone is reported for some rows only, either as once, few or many, or as a class for expanded clones.

>TRBJ2-2|NA|TRBV28|NA
CASSQVGGELFF
TGTGCCAGCTCACAGGTGGGCGGGGAGCTGTTTTTT
>TRBJ2-2|NA|TRBV5-1|NA
CASSLDPAGELFF
TGCGCCAGCAGCTTGGACCCCGCAGGGGAGCTGTTTTTT
>TRBJ2-3|TRBD2|TRBV7-3|NA
CASSLNQSLAGGGPSTDTQYF
TGTGCCAGCAGCTTAAACCAGAGCCTAGCGGGAGGCGGGCCTAGCACAGATACGCAGTATTTT
>TRBJ2-7|TRBD2|TRBV11-2|once
CASSLSSGSYEQYF
TGTGCCAGCAGCTTATCTAGCGGGAGCTACGAGCAGTACTTC
>TRBJ2-5|NA|TRBV7-2|NA
CASSLLETQYF
TGTGCCAGCAGCTTATTGGAGACCCAGTACTTC
>TRBJ1-3|NA|TRBV30|NA
CAWSVGNTIYF
TGTGCCTGGAGTGTCGGAAACACCATATATTTT
>TRBJ2-7|NA|TRBV11-2|NA
CASSFSRVREQYF
TGTGCCAGCAGCTTCTCCAGGGTGCGCGAGCAGTACTTC
>TRBJ2-7|NA|TRBV25-1|few
CASGGPRAEQYF
TGTGCCAGCGGAGGACCCAGAGCAGAGCAGTACTTC
>TRBJ2-2|NA|TRBV6-4|few
CASSDSPSTGELFF
TGTGCCAGCAGTGACTCCCCATCCACCGGGGAGCTGTTTTTT
>TRBJ1-5|TRBD1|TRBV6-1|NA
CASSELGTGGQPQHF
TGTGCCAGCAGTGAATTGGGGACAGGGGGACAGCCCCAGCATTTT
>TRBJ1-2|TRBD1|TRBV18|NA
CASSPSATGVFFTF
TGTGCCAGCTCACCATCCGCTACAGGGGTTTTTTTCACCTTC
>TRBJ2-7|TRBD2|TRBV5-1|NA
CASSPGTSGLYEQYF
TGCGCCAGCAGTCCCGGGACTAGCGGATTATACGAGCAGTACTTC
>TRBJ2-7|TRBD1|TRBV7-9|NA
CASRGDRSYEQYF
TGTGCCAGCAGGGGGGACAGGTCTTACGAGCAGTACTTC
>TRBJ2-7|NA|TRBV6-6|NA
CASSYDPARSYEQYF
TGTGCCAGCAGTTACGATCCGGCTAGGTCCTACGAGCAGTACTTC
>TRBJ2-1|NA|TRBV20-1|few
CSASEGNEQFF
TGCAGTGCTAGCGAGGGCAATGAGCAGTTCTTC
>TRBJ2-4|TRBD2|TRBV9|NA
CASSGAGEAKNIQYF
TGTGCCAGCAGCGGAGCGGGGGAAGCCAAAAACATTCAGTACTTC
>TRBJ1-2|NA|TRBV5-6|NA
CASSLLRGSGGYTF
TGTGCCAGCAGCTTGTTAAGGGGATCCGGTGGCTACACCTTC
>TRBJ1-5|NA|TRBV7-2|NA
CASSPIHSNQPQHF
TGTGCCAGCAGCCCCATACATAGCAATCAGCCCCAGCATTTT
>TRBJ2-2|NA|TRBV27|NA
CASRQKKDTQNTGELFF
TGTGCCAGCAGACAAAAAAAGGACACCCAGAACACCGGGGAGCTGTTTTTT
>TRBJ1-5|TRBD1|TRBV5-6|NA
CASSFQDRVNQPQHF
TGTGCCAGCAGCTTTCAGGACAGGGTAAATCAGCCCCAGCATTTT
>TRBJ2-1|TRBD2|TRBV7-6|NA
CASSLEAGGSYNEQFF
TGTGCCAGCAGCTTGGAGGCGGGAGGCTCCTACAATGAGCAGTTCTTC
>TRBJ2-5|NA|TRBV6-1|NA
CASSGKTQYF
TGTGCCAGCAGTGGGAAGACCCAGTACTTC
>TRBJ1-6|NA|TRBV7-2|NA
CASSSSGLSNSPLHF
TGTGCCAGCAGCTCGTCAGGGCTCTCAAATTCACCCCTCCACTTT
>TRBJ2-7|NA|TRBV11-2|NA
CASSSAGEQYF
TGTGCCAGCAGCTCCGCGGGAGAGCAGTACTTC
>TRBJ1-2|TRBD1|TRBV19|NA
CASSRDRGHGYTF
TGTGCCAGTTCCCGGGACAGGGGTCATGGCTACACCTTC
>TRBJ2-5|NA|TRBV19|NA
CASRGLGVSETQYF
TGTGCCAGTAGGGGTTTAGGTGTCTCAGAGACCCAGTACTTC
>TRBJ2-7|NA|TRBV6-6|NA
CASSYTEAEQYF
TGTGCCAGCAGTTATACAGAAGCCGAGCAGTACTTC
>TRBJ2-5|NA|TRBV9|NA
CASSPTHIEETQYF
TGTGCCAGCAGCCCGACACACATCGAAGAGACCCAGTACTTC
>TRBJ2-5|NA|TRBV7-2|NA
CASSSAGQLAQYF
TGTGCCAGCAGCTCGGCAGGGCAATTGGCCCAGTACTTC
>TRBJ2-4|NA|TRBV4-3|NA
CASSPGGDRRQYF
TGCGCCAGCAGCCCGGGGGGGGACAGGCGCCAGTACTTC
>TRBJ2-7|TRBD2|TRBV9|NA
CASSVGLAGGYEQYF
TGTGCCAGCAGCGTGGGACTAGCGGGGGGTTACGAGCAGTACTTC
>TRBJ1-2|NA|TRBV7-2|NA
CASSLMRHIDYGYTF
TGTGCCAGCAGCTTAATGAGGCACATTGACTATGGCTACACCTTC
>TRBJ2-5|NA|TRBV5-1|NA
CASSLERQETQYF
TGCGCCAGCAGCTTGGAAAGACAAGAGACCCAGTACTTC
>TRBJ2-5|TRBD2|TRBV5-6|NA
CASSFRTSGQETQYF
TGTGCCAGCAGCTTTCGGACTAGCGGCCAAGAGACCCAGTACTTC
>TRBJ1-5|NA|TRBV2|few
CASSRGGFDQPQHF
TGTGCCAGCAGTAGAGGGGGATTCGACCAGCCCCAGCATTTT
>TRBJ2-1|NA|TRBV6-1|NA
CASSEANRVAYNEQFF
TGTGCCAGCAGTGAAGCGAACAGGGTTGCCTACAATGAGCAGTTCTTC
>TRBJ1-5|NA|TRBV19|NA
CASSSGRAYNQPQHF
TGTGCCAGTAGTTCCGGCAGAGCCTACAATCAGCCCCAGCATTTT
>TRBJ1-2|TRBD1|TRBV11-3|NA
CASSLTPPRQGLLGYTF
TGTGCCAGCAGCTTAACGCCCCCGAGACAGGGGTTGTTAGGCTACACCTTC
>TRBJ2-1|TRBD2|TRBV7-2|once
CASTGGSSYNEQFF
TGTGCCAGCACAGGCGGGAGCTCCTACAATGAGCAGTTCTTC
>TRBJ2-1|TRBD2|TRBV5-1|few
CASSAGDRLAGYNEQFF
TGCGCCAGCAGCGCGGGCGATCGACTAGCGGGTTACAATGAGCAGTTCTTC
>TRBJ1-1|NA|TRBV15|NA
CATSREGRNTEAFF
TGTGCCACCAGCAGAGAAGGGAGAAACACTGAAGCTTTCTTT
>TRBJ2-3|TRBD2|TRBV2|NA
CASRPPSGEGDTQYF
TGTGCCAGCAGACCCCCTAGCGGGGAGGGGGATACGCAGTATTTT